This is a list of T cell receptor beta chains from one sample in a study of OX40 agonist ivuxolimab in advanced cancers. The protocol was immunoSEQ multiplex PCR, while the TCRdb copy is restricted to in-frame clones and leaves out a portion. The profile shows around 100,000 clones, roughly 95% of them singletons. The sequences come from CD4+ or CD8+ T cells sorted from blood, collected in a trial of the OX40 agonist ivuxolimab. The origin of the receptors is an adult with an advanced solid tumor such as melanoma, head and neck, liver or kidney cancer. CDR3s include the opening cysteine and the closing phenylalanine or tryptophan.

j_call,v_call,cdr3_aa
TRBJ2-7,TRBV7-6,CASSLGGGGPYEQYF
TRBJ2-1,TRBV25-1,CASVRDPNNEQFF
TRBJ1-6,TRBV13,CASSPGSSYNSPLHF
TRBJ1-2,TRBV7-3,CASSPAGDYGYTF
TRBJ2-1,TRBV7-9,CASSFPEREGRGNEQFF
TRBJ2-1,TRBV29-1,CSVEQGQLNEQFF
TRBJ1-1,TRBV30,CAWGTGPLNTEAFF
TRBJ2-7,TRBV5-4,CASSYGGFEDRVYEQYF
TRBJ2-1,TRBV11-1,CASSLAAANEQFF
TRBJ2-5,TRBV11-2,CASSSGGAEETQYF